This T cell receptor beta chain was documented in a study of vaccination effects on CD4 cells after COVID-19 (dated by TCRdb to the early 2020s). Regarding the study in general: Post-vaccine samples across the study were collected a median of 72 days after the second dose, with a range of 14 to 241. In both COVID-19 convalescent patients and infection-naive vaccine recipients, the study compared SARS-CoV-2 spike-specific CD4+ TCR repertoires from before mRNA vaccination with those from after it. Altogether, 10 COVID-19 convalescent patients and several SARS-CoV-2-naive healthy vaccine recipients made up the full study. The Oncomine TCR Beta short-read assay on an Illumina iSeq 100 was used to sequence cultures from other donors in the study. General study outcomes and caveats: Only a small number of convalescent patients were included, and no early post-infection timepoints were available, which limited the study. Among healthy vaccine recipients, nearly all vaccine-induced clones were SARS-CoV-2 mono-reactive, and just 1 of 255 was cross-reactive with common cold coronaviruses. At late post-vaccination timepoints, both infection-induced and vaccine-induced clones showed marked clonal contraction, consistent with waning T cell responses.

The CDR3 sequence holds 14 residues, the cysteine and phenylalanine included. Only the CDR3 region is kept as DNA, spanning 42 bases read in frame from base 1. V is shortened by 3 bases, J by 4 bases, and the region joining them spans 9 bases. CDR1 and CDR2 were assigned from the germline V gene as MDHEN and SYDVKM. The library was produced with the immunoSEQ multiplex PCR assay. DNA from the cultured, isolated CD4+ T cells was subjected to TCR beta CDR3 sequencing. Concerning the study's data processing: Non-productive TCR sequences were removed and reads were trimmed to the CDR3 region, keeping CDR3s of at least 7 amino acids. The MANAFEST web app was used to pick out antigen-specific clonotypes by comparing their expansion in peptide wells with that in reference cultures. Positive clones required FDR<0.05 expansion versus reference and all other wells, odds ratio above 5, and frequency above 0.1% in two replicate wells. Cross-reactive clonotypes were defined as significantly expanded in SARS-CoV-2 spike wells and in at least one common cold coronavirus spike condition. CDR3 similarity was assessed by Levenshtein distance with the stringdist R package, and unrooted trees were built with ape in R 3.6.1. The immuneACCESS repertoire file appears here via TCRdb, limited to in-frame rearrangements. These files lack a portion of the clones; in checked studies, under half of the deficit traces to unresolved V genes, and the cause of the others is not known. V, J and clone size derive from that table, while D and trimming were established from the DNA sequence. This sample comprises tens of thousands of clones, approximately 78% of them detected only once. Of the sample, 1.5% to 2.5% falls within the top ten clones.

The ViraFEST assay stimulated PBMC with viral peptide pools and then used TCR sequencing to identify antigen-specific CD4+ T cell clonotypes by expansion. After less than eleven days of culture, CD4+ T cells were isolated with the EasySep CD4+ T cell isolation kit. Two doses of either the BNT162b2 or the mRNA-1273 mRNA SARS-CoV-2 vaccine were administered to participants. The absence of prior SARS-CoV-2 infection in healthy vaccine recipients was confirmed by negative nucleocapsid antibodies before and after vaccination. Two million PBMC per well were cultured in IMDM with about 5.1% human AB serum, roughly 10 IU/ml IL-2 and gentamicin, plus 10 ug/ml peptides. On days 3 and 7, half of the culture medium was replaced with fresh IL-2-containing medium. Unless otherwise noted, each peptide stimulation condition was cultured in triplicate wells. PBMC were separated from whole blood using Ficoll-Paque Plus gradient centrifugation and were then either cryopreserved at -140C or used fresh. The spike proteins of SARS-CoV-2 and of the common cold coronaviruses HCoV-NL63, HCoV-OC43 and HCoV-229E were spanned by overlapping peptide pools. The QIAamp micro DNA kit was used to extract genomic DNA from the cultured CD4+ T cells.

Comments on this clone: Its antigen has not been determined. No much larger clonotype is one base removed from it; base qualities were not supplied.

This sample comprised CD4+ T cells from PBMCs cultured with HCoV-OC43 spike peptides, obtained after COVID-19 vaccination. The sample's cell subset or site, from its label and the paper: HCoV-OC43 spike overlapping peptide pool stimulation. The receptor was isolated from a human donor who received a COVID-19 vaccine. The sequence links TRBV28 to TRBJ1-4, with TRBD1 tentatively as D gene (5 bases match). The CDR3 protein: CASSFLGDNEKLFF. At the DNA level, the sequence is TGTGCCAGCAGTTTTTTAGGGGATAATGAAAAACTGTTTTTT. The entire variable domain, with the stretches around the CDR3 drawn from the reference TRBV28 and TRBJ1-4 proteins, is DVKVTQSSRYLVKRTGEKVFLECVQDMDHENMFWYRQDPGLGLRLIYFSYDVKMKEKGDIPEGYSVSREKKERFSLILESASTNQTSMYLCASSFLGDNEKLFFGSGTQLSVL.